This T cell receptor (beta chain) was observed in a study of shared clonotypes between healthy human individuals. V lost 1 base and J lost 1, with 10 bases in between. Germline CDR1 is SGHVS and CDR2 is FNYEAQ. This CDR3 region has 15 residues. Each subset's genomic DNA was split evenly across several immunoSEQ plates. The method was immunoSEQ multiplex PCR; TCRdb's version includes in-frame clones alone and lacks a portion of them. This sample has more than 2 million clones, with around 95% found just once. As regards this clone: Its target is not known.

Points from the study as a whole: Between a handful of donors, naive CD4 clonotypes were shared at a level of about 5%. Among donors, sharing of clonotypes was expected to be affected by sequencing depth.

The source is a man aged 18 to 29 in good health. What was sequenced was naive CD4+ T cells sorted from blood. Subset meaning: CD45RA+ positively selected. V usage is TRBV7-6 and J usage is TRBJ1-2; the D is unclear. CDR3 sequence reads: CASSLVIRINYGYTF. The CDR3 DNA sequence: TGTGCCAGCAGCTTAGTCATCAGAATTAACTATGGCTACACCTTC.